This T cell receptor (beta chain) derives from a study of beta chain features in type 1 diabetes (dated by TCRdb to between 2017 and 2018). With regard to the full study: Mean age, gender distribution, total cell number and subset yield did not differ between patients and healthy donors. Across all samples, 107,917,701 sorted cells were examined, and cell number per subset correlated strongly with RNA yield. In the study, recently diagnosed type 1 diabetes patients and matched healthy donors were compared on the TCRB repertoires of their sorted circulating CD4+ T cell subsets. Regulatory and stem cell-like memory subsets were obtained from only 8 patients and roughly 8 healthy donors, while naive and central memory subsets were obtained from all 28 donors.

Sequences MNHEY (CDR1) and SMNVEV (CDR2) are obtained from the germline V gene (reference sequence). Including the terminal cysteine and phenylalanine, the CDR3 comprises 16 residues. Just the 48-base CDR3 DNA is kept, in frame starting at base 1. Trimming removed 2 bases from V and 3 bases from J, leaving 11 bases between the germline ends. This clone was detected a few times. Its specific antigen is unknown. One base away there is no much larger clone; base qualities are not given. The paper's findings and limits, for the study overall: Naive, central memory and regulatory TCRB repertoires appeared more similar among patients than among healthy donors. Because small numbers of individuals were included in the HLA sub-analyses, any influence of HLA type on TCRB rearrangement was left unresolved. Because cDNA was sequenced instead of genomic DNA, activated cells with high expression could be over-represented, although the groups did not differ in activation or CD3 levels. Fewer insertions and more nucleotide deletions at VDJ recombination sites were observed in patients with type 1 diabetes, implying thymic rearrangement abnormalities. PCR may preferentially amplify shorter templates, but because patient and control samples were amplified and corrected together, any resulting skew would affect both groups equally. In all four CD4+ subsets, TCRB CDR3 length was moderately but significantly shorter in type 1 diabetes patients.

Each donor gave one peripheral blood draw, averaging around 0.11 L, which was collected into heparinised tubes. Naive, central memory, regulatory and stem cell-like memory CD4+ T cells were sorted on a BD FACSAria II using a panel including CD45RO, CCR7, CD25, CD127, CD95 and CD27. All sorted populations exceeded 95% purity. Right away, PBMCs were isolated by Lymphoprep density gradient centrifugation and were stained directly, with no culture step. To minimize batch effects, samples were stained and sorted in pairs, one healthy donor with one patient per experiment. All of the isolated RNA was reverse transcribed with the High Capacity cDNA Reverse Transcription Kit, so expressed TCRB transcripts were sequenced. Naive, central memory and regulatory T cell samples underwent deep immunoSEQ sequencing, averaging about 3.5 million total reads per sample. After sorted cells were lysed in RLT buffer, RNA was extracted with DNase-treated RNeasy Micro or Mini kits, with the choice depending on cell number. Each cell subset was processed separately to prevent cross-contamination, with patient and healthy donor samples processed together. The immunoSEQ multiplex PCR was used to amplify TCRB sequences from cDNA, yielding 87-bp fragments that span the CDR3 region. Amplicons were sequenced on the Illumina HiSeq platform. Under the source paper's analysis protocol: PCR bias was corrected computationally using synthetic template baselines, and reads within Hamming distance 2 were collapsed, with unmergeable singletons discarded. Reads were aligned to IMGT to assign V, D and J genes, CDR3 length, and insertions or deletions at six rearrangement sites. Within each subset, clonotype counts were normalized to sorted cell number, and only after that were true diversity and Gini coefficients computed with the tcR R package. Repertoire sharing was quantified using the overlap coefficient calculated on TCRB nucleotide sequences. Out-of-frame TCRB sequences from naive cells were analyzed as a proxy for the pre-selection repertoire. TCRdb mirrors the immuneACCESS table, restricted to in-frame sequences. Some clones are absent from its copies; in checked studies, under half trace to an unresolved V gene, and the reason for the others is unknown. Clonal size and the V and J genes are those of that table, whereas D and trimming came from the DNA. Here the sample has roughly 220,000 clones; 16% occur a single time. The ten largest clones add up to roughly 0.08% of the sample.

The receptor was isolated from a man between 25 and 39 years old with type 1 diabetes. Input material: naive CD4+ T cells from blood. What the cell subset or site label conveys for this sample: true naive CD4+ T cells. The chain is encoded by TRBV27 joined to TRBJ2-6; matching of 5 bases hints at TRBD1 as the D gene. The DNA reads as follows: TGTGCCAGCAGTTTACGGGCAGGGATTGGGGCCAACGTCCTGACTTTC. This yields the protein CASSLRAGIGANVLTF.